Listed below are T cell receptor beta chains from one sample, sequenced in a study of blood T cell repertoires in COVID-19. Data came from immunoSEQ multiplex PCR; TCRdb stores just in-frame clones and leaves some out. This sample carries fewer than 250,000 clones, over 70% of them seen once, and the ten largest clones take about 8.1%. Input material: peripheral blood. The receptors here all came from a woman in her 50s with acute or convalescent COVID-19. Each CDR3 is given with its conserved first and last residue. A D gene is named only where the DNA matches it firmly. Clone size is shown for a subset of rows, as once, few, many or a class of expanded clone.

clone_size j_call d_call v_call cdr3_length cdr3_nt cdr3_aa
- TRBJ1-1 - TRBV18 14 TGTGCCAGCTCACCCCTGGGGAGCAACACTGAAGCTTTCTTT CASSPLGSNTEAFF
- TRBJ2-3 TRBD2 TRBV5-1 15 TGCGCCAGCAGCTTGGCTAGCGGGGGCACAGATACGCAGTATTTT CASSLASGGTDTQYF
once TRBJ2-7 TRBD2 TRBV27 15 TGTGCCAGCAGTCCAAGACTAGCGGATCAGTACGAGCAGTACTTC CASSPRLADQYEQYF
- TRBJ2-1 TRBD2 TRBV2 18 TGTGCCAGCACCAAGGCCCTAGCGGGAGTTAGCTCCTACAATGAGCAGTTCTTC CASTKALAGVSSYNEQFF
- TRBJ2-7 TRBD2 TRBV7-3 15 TGTGCCAGCAGCCCTATAGCGGGAGCAATCGGCGAGCAGTACTTC CASSPIAGAIGEQYF
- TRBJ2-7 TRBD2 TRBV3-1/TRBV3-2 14 TGTGCCAGCAGCCCGTTGGGACTAAAGGACGAGCAGTACTTC CASSPLGLKDEQYF
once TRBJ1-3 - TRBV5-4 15 TGTGCCAGCAGCTCTCAGGGGACCTCTGGAAACACCATATATTTT CASSSQGTSGNTIYF
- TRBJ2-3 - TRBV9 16 TGTGCCAGCAGCCCCACGGGGGGACATCTCACAGATACGCAGTATTTT CASSPTGGHLTDTQYF
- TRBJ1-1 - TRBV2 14 TGTGCCAGCAGTGTCTCAGTATTGGGGCCGGGAGCTTTCTTT CASSVSVLGPGAFF
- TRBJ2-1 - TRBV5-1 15 TGCGCCAGCAGCTCCTTTTTAGCTGGAGGTAATGAGCAGTTCTTC CASSSFLAGGNEQFF
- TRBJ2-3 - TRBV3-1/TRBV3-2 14 TGTGCCAGCAGCCAAGGCCCGGGGACAGATACGCAGTATTTT CASSQGPGTDTQYF
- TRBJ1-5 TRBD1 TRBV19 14 TGTGCCAGTAGTAGACAGGGGCAAGATCAGCCCCAGCATTTT CASSRQGQDQPQHF
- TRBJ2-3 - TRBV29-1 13 TGCAGCGTTGGGTTCGGGAGCACAGATACGCAGTATTTT CSVGFGSTDTQYF
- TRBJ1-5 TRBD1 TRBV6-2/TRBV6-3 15 TGTGCCAGCAGTTACGGGACAGGGCTCAATCAGCCCCAGCATTTT CASSYGTGLNQPQHF
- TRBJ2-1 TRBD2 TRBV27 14 TGTGCCAGCAGTTTCCAGCGGGAACTATCTGAGCAGTTCTTC CASSFQRELSEQFF
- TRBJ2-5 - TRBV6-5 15 TGTGCCAGCAGTAAGGGGGCTAGCGGGTGGGAGACCCAGTACTTC CASSKGASGWETQYF
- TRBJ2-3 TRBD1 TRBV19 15 TGTGCCAGTAGTATAGATAGACAGGGGGCAGATACGCAGTATTTT CASSIDRQGADTQYF
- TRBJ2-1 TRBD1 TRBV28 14 TGTGCCAGCAGTCACCGACAGGGGGATAATGAGCAGTTCTTC CASSHRQGDNEQFF
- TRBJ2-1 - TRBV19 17 TGTGCCAGTAGTATGGCGAGGGTATTAGAACCTTACAATGAGCAGTTCTTC CASSMARVLEPYNEQFF
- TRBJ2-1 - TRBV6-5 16 TGTGCCAGCAGTTACTCGCCTAGTACGACCTACAATGAGCAGTTCTTC CASSYSPSTTYNEQFF
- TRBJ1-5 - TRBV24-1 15 TGTGCCACCAGTAATGACAGGAATAGCAATCAGCCCCAGCATTTT CATSNDRNSNQPQHF
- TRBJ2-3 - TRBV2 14 TGTGCCAGCAATATGTTCGAGAGCGCAGATACGCAGTATTTT CASNMFESADTQYF
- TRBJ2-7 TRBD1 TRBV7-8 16 TGTGCCAGCAGATCTTCACGGGACAGAGCATACTACGAGCAGTACTTC CASRSSRDRAYYEQYF
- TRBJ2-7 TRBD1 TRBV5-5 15 TGTGCCAGCAGCTTGGATTGGCACAGGGGATACGAGCAGTACTTC CASSLDWHRGYEQYF
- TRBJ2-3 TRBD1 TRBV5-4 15 TGTGCCAGCAGCTTCCGGGACAGATCCACAGATACGCAGTATTTT CASSFRDRSTDTQYF
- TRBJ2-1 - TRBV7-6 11 TGTGCCAGCAGCACCCTGGGCGAGCAGTTCTTC CASSTLGEQFF
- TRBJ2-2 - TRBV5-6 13 TGTGCCAGCAGCCCAAAAAACACCGGGGAGCTGTTTTTT CASSPKNTGELFF
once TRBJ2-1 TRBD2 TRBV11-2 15 TGTGCCAGCACCCTAGGAGCGGGAGGATACAATGAGCAGTTCTTC CASTLGAGGYNEQFF
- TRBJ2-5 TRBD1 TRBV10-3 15 TGTGCCATCAGTCCGGACAGGGACCGCCAAGAGACCCAGTACTTC CAISPDRDRQETQYF
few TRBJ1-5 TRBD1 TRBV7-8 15 TGTGCCAGCAGCTTAGATGGACAGGGAGGTCAGCCCCAGCATTTT CASSLDGQGGQPQHF
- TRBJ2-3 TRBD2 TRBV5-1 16 TGCGCCAGCAGCTTGGTGGGGGGAGGGCGCACAGATACGCAGTATTTT CASSLVGGGRTDTQYF
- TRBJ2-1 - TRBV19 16 TGTGCCAGTAGTATAGTCGGGGACACCCTCTACAATGAGCAGTTCTTC CASSIVGDTLYNEQFF
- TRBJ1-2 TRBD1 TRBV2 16 TGTGCCAGCAGTTCCCCAGCCGACAGGGATAACTATGGCTACACCTTC CASSSPADRDNYGYTF
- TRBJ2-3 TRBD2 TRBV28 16 TGTGCCAGCAGTTTGCCACTAGCGGGAGACCGAACGACGCAGTATTTT CASSLPLAGDRTTQYF
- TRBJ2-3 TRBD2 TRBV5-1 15 TGCGCCAGCAGCACAACTAGCGGGCAGGCAGATACGCAGTATTTT CASSTTSGQADTQYF
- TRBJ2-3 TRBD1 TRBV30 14 TGTGCCTGGACAGACAGGGGGAAGCCAGATACGCAGTATTTT CAWTDRGKPDTQYF
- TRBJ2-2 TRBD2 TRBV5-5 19 TGTGCCAGCAGGGGCGGACTAGCAGGGACTTTTAACACCGCCGGGGAGCTGTTTTTT CASRGGLAGTFNTAGELFF
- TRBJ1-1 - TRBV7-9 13 TGTGCCAGCAGCTTAGACGCCAGCACTGAAGCTTTCTTT CASSLDASTEAFF
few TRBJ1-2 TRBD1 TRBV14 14 TGTGCCAGCAGCCAGGGGGGACAGGCCTATGGCTACACCTTC CASSQGGQAYGYTF
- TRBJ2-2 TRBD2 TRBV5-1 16 TGCGCCAGCAGCTCCTCCGGGACTAGGGGGACCGGGGAGCTGTTTTTT CASSSSGTRGTGELFF
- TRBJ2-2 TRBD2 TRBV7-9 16 TGTGCCAGCAGCTCCCCTAGCGGCCTCAACACCGGGGAGCTGTTTTTT CASSSPSGLNTGELFF
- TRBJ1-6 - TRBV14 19 TGTGCCAGCAGCCAACATCGGACCGGGACAACTCCTTATAATTCACCCCTCCACTTT CASSQHRTGTTPYNSPLHF
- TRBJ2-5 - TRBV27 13 TGTGCCAGCAGTGACACGGGGGAGTGGACCCAGTACTTC CASSDTGEWTQYF
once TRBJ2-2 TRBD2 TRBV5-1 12 TGCGCCAGCAGCCGGGAGGACGGGGAGCTGTTTTTT CASSREDGELFF
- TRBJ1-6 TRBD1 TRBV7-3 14 TGTGCCAGCAGTAGTACAGGGGCGAATTCACCCCTCCACTTT CASSSTGANSPLHF
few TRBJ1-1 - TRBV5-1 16 TGCGCCAGCAGCTTGGGCCAGGGTTTGATGAACACTGAAGCTTTCTTT CASSLGQGLMNTEAFF
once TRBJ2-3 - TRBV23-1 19 TGCGCCAGCAGCAAAATATACACCCCAGCCACAGGGCCGGCAGATACGCAGTATTTT CASSKIYTPATGPADTQYF
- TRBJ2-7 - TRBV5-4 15 TGTGCCAGCAGCTTAGGCGGGATCAGCTCCTACGAGCAGTACTTC CASSLGGISSYEQYF
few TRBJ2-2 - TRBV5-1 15 TGCGCCAGCAGCTTTTTGGGAGTCAACACCGGGGAGCTGTTTTTT CASSFLGVNTGELFF
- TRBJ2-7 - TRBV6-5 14 TGTGCCAGCAGACCCAGGACTAAAACCTACGAGCAGTACTTC CASRPRTKTYEQYF
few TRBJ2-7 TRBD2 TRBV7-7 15 TGTGCTAGCAGCCTTCTTATAGCGGGGGTCTACGAGCAGTACTTC CASSLLIAGVYEQYF
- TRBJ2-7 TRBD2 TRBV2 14 TGTGCCAGCAGTGTGACTAGCGGGAGTGTGGAGCAGTACTTC CASSVTSGSVEQYF
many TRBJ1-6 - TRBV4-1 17 TGCGCCAGCAGCCAAGAATCGAGTGGTCCCTATAATTCACCCCTCCACTTT CASSQESSGPYNSPLHF
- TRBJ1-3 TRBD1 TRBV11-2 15 TGTGCCAGCAGCTTAAGGACAGGGATGGGAAACACCATATATTTT CASSLRTGMGNTIYF
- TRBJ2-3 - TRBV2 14 TGTGCCAGCCACCCGGGGGGCCCCACAGATACGCAGTATTTT CASHPGGPTDTQYF
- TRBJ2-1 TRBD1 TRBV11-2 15 TGTGCCAGCAGCTCTTTATCGACAGGGATCAATGAGCAGTTCTTC CASSSLSTGINEQFF
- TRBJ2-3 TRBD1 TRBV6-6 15 TGTGCCAGCAGGAAGGGACAGATTAGCACAGATACGCAGTATTTT CASRKGQISTDTQYF
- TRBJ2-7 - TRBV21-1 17 TGTGCCAGCAGCAAAGTCTTTACAGGTAGCCCCACCTACGAGCAGTACTTC CASSKVFTGSPTYEQYF